The clone carrying this T cell receptor beta chain was detected many times. As yet, its antigen is unknown. This record belongs to a study of CD8 T cells in ankylosing spondylitis. General study points: Clones linked to disease were reported to show significant enrichment in matched ankylosing spondylitis synovial fluid. Reactive arthritis synovial fluid and blood previously showed some of these motif variants. Those disease-linked clones were CD8+; they were also relatively rare in peripheral blood.

Making the TCR beta libraries involved quantitative 5'-RACE with molecular barcodes. Using its own MiXCR run on the 5' RACE reads, TCRdb lists one record per CDR3 protein. The repertoire includes 200,000 to 300,000 distinct CDR3 sequences, less than 10% of them detected once, and around 6.8% sits in the top ten. The V end lost 4 bases, the J end lost 0 bases, and 22 bases lay between the germline ends. The CDR3 consists of 18 residues. CDR1 LGHDT and CDR2 YNNKEL come from the germline V gene (reference sequence). The sequence derives from a male donor with ankylosing spondylitis or in good health (not recorded which). The chain joins TRBV3-1 to TRBJ2-7; D is ambiguous. Sequenced input: blood, either unsorted or a sorted T cell fraction (not recorded which). This chain's CDR3 is CASSPVNLINLGSYEQYF. DNA for the CDR3: TGTGCCAGCAGCCCTGTAAACCTCATTAATTTGGGCTCCTACGAGCAGTACTTC.